These 6 T cell receptor beta chains originate from one sample sequenced in a study of control samples from healthy donors and cancer patients. TCRdb keeps only in-frame clones here, not all; method: immunoSEQ multiplex PCR. The table lists about 230,000 clones, roughly 80% of them singletons. The specimen was PBMCs. All receptors derive from a woman aged 55-70 years with lung cancer.

The rearrangement uses TRBV2 and TRBJ1-5, with D perhaps matching TRBD1 (5 bases). Germline lookup yields CDR1 SNHLY and CDR2 FYNNEI. The CDR3 is 15 residues long. V was trimmed by 2 bases and J by 7 bases, leaving 15 bases between them. The CDR3 region has the DNA TGTGCCAGCAGTGAATCGCGAGGGGTTGGGCAGCCCCAGCATTTT. Protein product: CASSESRGVGQPQHF.

This clone appeared once. The rearrangement links TRBV10-2 to TRBJ1-2, with 9 nucleotides matching TRBD1. There are 13 residues in the CDR3. V was pared by 5 bases and J by 8 bases, with 6 bases of the junction left unmatched. Germline assignment: CDR1 WSHSY and CDR2 SAAADI. This CDR3 reads CASSPGQGLGYTF. The CDR3 nucleotides read TGCGCCAGCAGTCCGGGACAGGGTTTAGGCTACACCTTC.

This clone was detected only a few times. The chain uses TRBV3-1 (or the pseudogene TRBV3-2) and TRBJ2-7; D gene unclear. CDR3 length: 12 residues. With 1 base removed from V and 4 bases from J, the gap between germline ends came to 5 bases. Germline CDR1 reads LGHDT; CDR2 reads YNNKEL (reference sequence). CDR3 sequence reads: CASSQVEYEQYF. The CDR3 nucleotides are TGTGCCAGCAGCCAAGTCGAGTACGAGCAGTACTTC.

V gene TRBV9 combines with J gene TRBJ2-1; 10 bases align to TRBD2. The CDR3 is 19 amino acids. V trimming: 0 bases; J trimming: 6 bases; junction bases outside the gene matches: 15. Germline lookup yields CDR1 SGDLS and CDR2 YYNGEE. The CDR3 region has the DNA TGTGCCAGCAGCGTAGAGGGTAGCGGGGGGCTAGGTCTCGGCAATGAGCAGTTCTTC. Translated: CASSVEGSGGLGLGNEQFF.

V is TRBV5-6 and J is TRBJ2-7; the match to TRBD2 covers 8 bases. Germline V CDR1 and CDR2: SGHDT, YYEEEE. There are 15 residues in the CDR3. With 0 bases clipped from V and 3 bases from J, the junction kept 5 bases outside the gene matches. CDR3 protein: CASSLGTSNFYEQYF. CDR3 coding DNA: TGTGCCAGCAGCTTGGGGACTAGCAATTTCTACGAGCAGTACTTC.

This sequence joins TRBV5-5 and TRBJ2-1; 7 nucleotides agree with TRBD2. This CDR3 is built from 15 residues. The germline V gene encodes CDR1 SGHKS and CDR2 YYEKEE (reference sequence). Trimming removed 4 bases from V and 2 bases from J; junction bases left unmatched: 6. CDR3 DNA sequence: TGTGCCAGCAGCCGAGCGGGAAACGCCTACAATGAGCAGTTCTTC. Protein sequence: CASSRAGNAYNEQFF. The whole variable domain, filled in from reference TRBV5-5 and TRBJ2-1, reads DAGVTQSPTHLIKTRGQQVTLRCSPISGHKSVSWYQQVLGQGPQFIFQYYEKEERGRGNFPDRFSARQFPNYSSELNVNALLLGDSALYLCASSRAGNAYNEQFFGPGTRLTVL.